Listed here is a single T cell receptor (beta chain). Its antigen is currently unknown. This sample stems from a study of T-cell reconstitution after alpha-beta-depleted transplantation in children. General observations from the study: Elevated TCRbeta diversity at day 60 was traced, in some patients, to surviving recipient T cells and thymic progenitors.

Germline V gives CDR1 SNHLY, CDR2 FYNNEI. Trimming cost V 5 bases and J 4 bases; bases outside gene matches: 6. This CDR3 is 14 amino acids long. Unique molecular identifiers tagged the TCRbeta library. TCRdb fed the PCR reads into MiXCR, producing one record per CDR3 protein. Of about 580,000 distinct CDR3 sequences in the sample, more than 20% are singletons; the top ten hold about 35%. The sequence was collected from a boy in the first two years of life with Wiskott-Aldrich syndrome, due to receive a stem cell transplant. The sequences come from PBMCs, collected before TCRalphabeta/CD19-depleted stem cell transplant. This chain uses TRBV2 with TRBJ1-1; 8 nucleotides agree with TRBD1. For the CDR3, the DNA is TGTGCCAGCAGTTCCCGGACAGGGAGCACTGAAGCTTTCTTT. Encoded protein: CASSSRTGSTEAFF.